The source of this T cell receptor beta chain is a study of shared clonotypes between healthy human individuals. Data came from immunoSEQ multiplex PCR; TCRdb stores just in-frame clones and leaves some out. The profile covers 2 million to 2.5 million clones, with approximately 93% appearing a single time and more than 0.35% taken by the ten largest. The germline CDR1 and CDR2 sequences are SEHNR and FQNEAQ (reference sequence). The J segment lost 6 bases and the V segment lost 5 bases, leaving 9 bases of the junction unmatched. The CDR3 spans 14 residues. The source of this sequence is a young man in good health. Some clones in this sample may be carry-over from other donors' samples. The V call is TRBV7-9, the J call TRBJ2-7; 8 bases map to TRBD1. Sequenced sample: naive CD4+ T cells from PBMCs. The subset is: CD45RA+ positively selected. The CDR3 sequence: CASSTGTGLVEQYF. DNA of the CDR3: TGTGCCAGCAGCACCGGGACAGGACTCGTCGAGCAGTACTTC.